Shown below are 22 T cell receptor beta chains from a single sample sequenced in a study of T cells in Graves' hyperthyroidism and ophthalmopathy. Amplified regions were TCR beta CDR3 sequences from RNA transcripts. TCR CDR3 underwent first-round RT-PCR with the HTBI primer set. TCRdb ran MiXCR on the multiplex PCR reads and lists one entry per CDR3 protein. This table has 500,000 or so distinct CDR3 sequences, more than 15% appearing once. The sample consisted of blood. Source of these receptors: a woman aged 18 to 35 with Graves' ophthalmopathy.

This clonotype was seen at least ten times. One junction end disagrees with the germline gene, perhaps due to a read error. The rearrangement joins TRBV18 to TRBJ2-5, with D perhaps TRBD1 (5 bases). The CDR3 consists of 13 residues. Germline CDR1 reads KGHSH; CDR2 reads LQKENI. The CDR3 region has the DNA TGTGCCAGCACACCGACAGATGAAGAGACCCAGTACTTC. It yields the protein CASTPTDEETQYF.

The chain links TRBV20-1 to TRBJ1-5; TRBD1 might be the D (6 bases). The CDR3 consists of 14 residues. Trimming pared 6 bases from V and 2 bases from J, leaving 14 bases between. Germline CDR1 DFQATT, CDR2 SNEGSKA (reference sequence). The CDR3 is CSAGLTGGNQPQHF. Here the CDR3 DNA reads TGCAGTGCGGGATTGACAGGCGGCAATCAGCCCCAGCATTTT.

This clonotype was counted ten times or more. The V and J genes are TRBV28 and TRBJ1-2; TRBD1 agrees at 9 bases. The CDR3 length is 15 residues. Germline trimming cut 2 bases from V and 12 bases from J; bases unmatched to any gene: 13. From germline, CDR1 is MDHEN and CDR2 SYDVKM. The CDR3 protein is CASSLRYPGQGKNTF. CDR3 DNA sequence: TGTGCCAGCAGTTTACGGTACCCGGGACAGGGTAAAAACACCTTC.

This clonotype was seen many times. The rearrangement joins TRBV7-9 to TRBJ2-1; 9 nucleotides agree with TRBD2. This CDR3 has 15 residues. Germline CDR1 SEHNR, CDR2 FQNEAQ (reference sequence). Trimming at V came to 0 bases and at J to 7 bases, leaving 4 bases not matched to a gene. CDR3 sequence (DNA): TGTGCCAGCAGCTTAGCTAGCGGGAGTTGGAATGAGCAGTTCTTC. It translates to CASSLASGSWNEQFF.

This clonotype was recorded at least ten times. This chain joins TRBV7-9 and TRBJ2-5, with D perhaps TRBD2 (5 bases). The CDR3 runs 14 residues. V was clipped by 1 base and J by 5 bases, with 11 bases between them. Germline CDR1 is SEHNR and CDR2 is FQNEAQ (reference sequence). This CDR3 reads CASSLVFGMETQYF. The CDR3 region has the DNA TGTGCCAGCAGCTTAGTTTTCGGGATGGAGACCCAGTACTTC.

This clonotype was recorded a few times. The V gene is TRBV29-1, the J gene TRBJ2-5; 9 bases map to TRBD1. Trimming cost V 6 bases and J 4 bases; bases outside gene matches: 6. This CDR3 has 13 amino acids. CDR1 and CDR2 from the germline V gene are SQVTM and ANQGSEA. The CDR3 is CSVEDRGGETQYF. In DNA, the CDR3 is TGCAGCGTCGAGGACAGGGGTGGAGAGACCCAGTACTTC.

As regards this clonotype: A read error may explain this, as a much larger clone is one base away. The chain has TRBV7-9 and TRBJ1-2, with 9 bases fitting TRBD1. The CDR3 runs to 12 residues. Germline V gene sequence: CDR1 SEHNR, CDR2 FQNEAQ (reference sequence). V shed 4 bases and J 7 bases; nucleotides not matched to a gene: 1. CDR3 loop: CASSSDRGGYTF. In DNA form, the CDR3 reads TGTGCCAGCAGCTCGGACAGGGGTGGCTACACCTTC. Drawing the rest from reference TRBV7-9 and TRBJ1-2, the complete variable domain is DTGVSQNPRHKITKRGQNVTFRCDPISEHNRLYWYRQTLGQGPEFLTYFQNEAQLEKSRLLSDRFSAERPKGSFSTLEIQRTEQGDSAMYLCASSSDRGGYTFGSGTRLTVV.

This rearrangement joins TRBV27 to TRBJ2-2; TRBD2 aligns across 13 bases. V dropped 6 bases and J dropped 6; count of bases not matched to a gene: 10. From germline, CDR1 is MNHEY and CDR2 SMNVEV (reference sequence). The CDR3 sequence is 17 residues long. CDR3 sequence: CASSPGLAGVGAGELFF. CDR3 DNA: TGTGCCAGCAGCCCTGGACTAGCGGGAGTGGGTGCCGGGGAGCTGTTTTTT.

This clonotype was seen only a few times. The CDR3 here is CSVFGEAGSPLHF. CDR3 bases: TGCAGCGTTTTCGGAGAGGCAGGGTCACCCCTCCACTTT. The gene calls are TRBV29-1 and TRBJ1-6; D perhaps matches TRBD1 (5 bases). Trimming stripped 5 bases from V and 10 bases from J, with 15 bases between. This CDR3 comprises 13 residues. Germline V gene lookup returns CDR1 SQVTM and CDR2 ANQGSEA.

Ten or more counts support this clonotype. This sequence joins TRBV6-5 and TRBJ1-2, with TRBD1 identical over 9 bases. The CDR3 is made up of 16 amino acids. J was trimmed by 3 bases and V by 0 bases; bases with no gene match: 5. The germline V gene has CDR1 MNHEY and CDR2 SVGAGI. DNA for the CDR3: TGTGCCAGCAGTTACTCCGAACAGGGGGCGGACTATGGCTACACCTTC. As protein: CASSYSEQGADYGYTF.

This clonotype was detected ten times or more. V is TRBV12-3 or TRBV12-4 and J is TRBJ1-2; a possible D gene is TRBD1 (6 bases). This CDR3 spans 14 amino acids. Trimming left V 6 bases short and J 4 bases short, with 15 bases between. The CDR3 loop is CASSPGTLTYGYTF. The CDR3, as DNA: TGTGCCAGCAGCCCCGGGACACTCACCTATGGCTACACCTTC.

This clonotype showed up many times. This chain connects TRBV6-1 to TRBJ2-1; TRBD2 agrees at 7 bases. The germline gives CDR1 MNHNS, CDR2 SASEGT. The V gene end was trimmed by 4 bases and the J gene end by 2 bases; junction bases not matched to a gene: 5. The CDR3 is 15 residues long. CDR3 protein: CASSVTGGTYNEQFF. The DNA for the CDR3 is TGTGCCAGCAGTGTCACGGGGGGTACCTACAATGAGCAGTTCTTC.

Judged by abundance, this clonotype is medium-sized. This chain uses TRBV7-8 with TRBJ2-3; 9 bases align to TRBD2. The CDR3 extends over 15 amino acids. The junction had 12 bases not matched to a gene; V was cut back by 5 bases and J by 9 bases. In germline, CDR1 is SGHVS, CDR2 FQNEAQ. Written as DNA, the CDR3 is TGTGCCAGCAGCCTCGGGGCTAGCGGGACTCGCACGCAGTATTTT. Translated: CASSLGASGTRTQYF. The full variable domain, rest sourced from reference TRBV7-8 and TRBJ2-3, is GAGVSQSPRYKVAKRGQDVALRCDPISGHVSLFWYQQALGQGPEFLTYFQNEAQLDKSGLPSDRFFAERPEGSVSTLKIQRTQQEDSAVYLCASSLGASGTRTQYFGPGTRLTVL.

This clonotype came up many times. The V and J genes are TRBV7-9 and TRBJ1-1; unclear D gene. The CDR3 has 14 amino acids. From germline, CDR1 is SEHNR and CDR2 FQNEAQ (reference sequence). V lost 4 bases and J 1 base, leaving 10 bases between the germline ends. The CDR3 bases are TGTGCCAGCAGCTACCAGGAGACGAACACTGAAGCTTTCTTT. Translated: CASSYQETNTEAFF.

This clonotype was found many times. CDR3 coding DNA: TGTGCCAGCAGCTTCCAGGGAAACACCGGGGAGCTGTTTTTT. Translating it yields CASSFQGNTGELFF. This chain uses TRBV5-4 with TRBJ2-2; the D gene is possibly TRBD1 (5 bases). V lost 2 bases and J 2 bases, leaving 7 bases between the germline ends. Germline V gene lookup returns CDR1 SGHNT and CDR2 YYREEE (reference sequence). There are 14 residues in the CDR3. Variable domain in full (rest from reference TRBV5-4 and TRBJ2-2): ETGVTQSPTHLIKTRGQQVTLRCSSQSGHNTVSWYQQALGQGPQFIFQYYREEENGRGNFPPRFSGLQFPNYSSELNVNALELDDSALYLCASSFQGNTGELFFGEGSRLTVL.

At least ten counts were recorded for this clonotype. This chain joins TRBV12-3 or TRBV12-4 and TRBJ1-1; no definite D call. The CDR3 totals 13 residues. V was shortened by 4 bases and J by 7 bases, with 13 bases between the two germline ends. In DNA form, the CDR3 reads TGTGCCAGCAGTTCAGGAGACCAGGTTGAAGCTTTCTTT. Its protein product is CASSSGDQVEAFF.

Ten or more counts support this clonotype. The gene calls are TRBV2 and TRBJ1-1; 8 positions agree with TRBD1. The V gene end was trimmed by 8 bases and the J gene end by 0 bases; junction bases not matched to a gene: 2. The CDR3 length is 13 residues. CDR1 SNHLY and CDR2 FYNNEI come from the germline V gene. Written as DNA, the CDR3 is TGTGCCAGCCGGACAGGGATGAACACTGAAGCTTTCTTT. Translated: CASRTGMNTEAFF.

This clonotype was counted only a few times. The chain recombines TRBV6-2 or TRBV6-3 with TRBJ2-2; TRBD1 agrees at 7 bases. Looked up from germline, CDR1 is MNHEY and CDR2 is SVGEGT. Losses at the gene ends were 0 bases for V and 1 base for J; bases not matched to a gene: 2. There are 16 residues in the CDR3. CDR3 in DNA: TGTGCCAGCAGTTACTCGCGACAGGGGAACACCGGGGAGCTGTTTTTT. It codes for CASSYSRQGNTGELFF.

Only a few counts were recorded for this clonotype. The chain uses TRBV6-1 and TRBJ1-5; D gene uncertain. The CDR3 is 14 amino acids. Per the germline V gene, CDR1 is MNHNS and CDR2 is SASEGT. Trimming shortened V by 9 bases and J by 0 bases, and 12 bases separated the two germline ends. CDR3 sequence: CASAETDSNQPQHF. For the CDR3, the DNA is TGTGCCAGTGCAGAAACCGATAGCAATCAGCCCCAGCATTTT.

This chain connects TRBV19 to TRBJ1-4; a weak D match, TRBD1 (5 bases). The germline V gene encodes CDR1 LNHDA and CDR2 SQIVND (reference sequence). Trimming shortened V by 3 bases and J by 8 bases, and 10 bases separated the two germline ends. The CDR3 runs to 13 residues. In DNA, the CDR3 is TGTGCCAGTAGTATCAGGGAAGAGGAAAAACTGTTTTTT. Translating it yields CASSIREEEKLFF.

This clonotype was detected a few times. This CDR3 reads CASSETGTGSYGYTF. The CDR3 DNA follows: TGTGCCAGCAGCGAAACCGGGACAGGGTCCTATGGCTACACCTTC. The chain uses TRBV9 and TRBJ1-2; 9 bases map to TRBD1. This CDR3 is 15 amino acids long. Germline assignment: CDR1 SGDLS and CDR2 YYNGEE. After removal of 3 bases from V and 4 bases from J, the junction contained 7 bases not matched to a gene.

The gene calls are TRBV7-3 and TRBJ2-1; a weak D match, TRBD2 (6 bases). The CDR3 runs 15 residues. The germline V and J ends were trimmed by 0 bases and 8 bases, with 14 bases remaining between them. Germline CDR1 SGHTA, CDR2 FQGTGA. The CDR3 sequence is CASSLTGRESYEQFF. CDR3 nucleotides: TGTGCCAGCAGCTTAACAGGCCGGGAGAGCTATGAGCAGTTCTTC.